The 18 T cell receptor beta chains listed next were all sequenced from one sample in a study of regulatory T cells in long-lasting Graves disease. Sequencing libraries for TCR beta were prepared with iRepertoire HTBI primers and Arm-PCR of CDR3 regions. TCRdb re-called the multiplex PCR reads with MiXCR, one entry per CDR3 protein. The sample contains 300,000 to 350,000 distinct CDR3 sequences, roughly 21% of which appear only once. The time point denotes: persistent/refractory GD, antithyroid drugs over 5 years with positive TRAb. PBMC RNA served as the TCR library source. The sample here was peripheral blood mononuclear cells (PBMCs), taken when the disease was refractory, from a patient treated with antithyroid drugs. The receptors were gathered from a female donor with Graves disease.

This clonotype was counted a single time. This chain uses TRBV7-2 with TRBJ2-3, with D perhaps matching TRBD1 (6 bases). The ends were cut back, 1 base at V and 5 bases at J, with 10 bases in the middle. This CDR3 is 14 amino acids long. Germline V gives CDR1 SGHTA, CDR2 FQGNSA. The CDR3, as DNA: TGTGCCAGCAGCTTAGTGGGGGCGCGAGATACGCAGTATTTT. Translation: CASSLVGARDTQYF.

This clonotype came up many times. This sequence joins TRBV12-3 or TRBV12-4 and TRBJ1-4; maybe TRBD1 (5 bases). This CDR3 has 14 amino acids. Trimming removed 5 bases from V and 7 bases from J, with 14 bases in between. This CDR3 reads CASSAMGGGEKLFF. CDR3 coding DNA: TGTGCCAGCAGTGCTATGGGGGGGGGTGAAAAACTGTTTTTT.

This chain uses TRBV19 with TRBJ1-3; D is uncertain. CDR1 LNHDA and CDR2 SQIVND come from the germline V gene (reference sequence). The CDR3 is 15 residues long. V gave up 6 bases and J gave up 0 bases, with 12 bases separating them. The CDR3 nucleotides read TGTGCCAGTAGAACAACCGGTTTCTCTGGAAACACCATATATTTT. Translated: CASRTTGFSGNTIYF.

CDR3 DNA: TGTGCCAGCAGTGAAACTACAGGGGGCTACGAGCAGTACTTC. Encoded protein: CASSETTGGYEQYF. The V gene is TRBV6-1, the J gene TRBJ2-7; TRBD1 aligns across 8 bases. The CDR3 has 14 residues. After removal of 2 bases from V and 3 bases from J, the junction contained 3 bases not matched to a gene. Germline CDR1 is MNHNS and CDR2 is SASEGT.

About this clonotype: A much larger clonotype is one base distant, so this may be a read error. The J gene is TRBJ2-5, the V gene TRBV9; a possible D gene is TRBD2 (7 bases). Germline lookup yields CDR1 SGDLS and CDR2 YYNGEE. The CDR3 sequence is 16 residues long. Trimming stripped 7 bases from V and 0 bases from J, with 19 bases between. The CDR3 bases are TGTGCCAGCGGCCCTGGGGGGGCTGAGTACCAAGAGACCCAGTACTTC. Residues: CASGPGGAEYQETQYF.

The CDR3 region has the DNA TGTGCCTGGACAGGGTATGGGCTCTCTGGAAACACCATATATTTT. It specifies CAWTGYGLSGNTIYF. The chain has TRBV30 and TRBJ1-3; D is possibly TRBD1 (5 bases). Between the trimmed V and J ends, which lost 4 bases and 0 bases, there was a span of 13 bases. CDR1 is GTSNPN, CDR2 SVGIG, per germline (reference sequence). The CDR3 sequence is 15 residues long. Combining the CDR3 with reference TRBV30 and TRBJ1-3 gives the whole variable domain SQTIHQWPATLVQPVGSPLSLECTVEGTSNPNLYWYRQAAGRGLQLLFYSVGIGQISSEVPQNLSASRPQDRQFILSSKKLLLSDSGFYLCAWTGYGLSGNTIYFGEGSWLTVV.

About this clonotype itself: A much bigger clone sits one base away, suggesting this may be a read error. CDR3 amino acids: CASGDRGETQHF. The CDR3 DNA is TGTGCTAGTGGGGACAGGGGAGAGACCCAGCACTTC. The gene calls are TRBV12-5 and TRBJ2-5, with 9 bases aligning to TRBD1. The germline CDR1 and CDR2 sequences are LGHNT and FRNRAP. The CDR3 consists of 12 residues.

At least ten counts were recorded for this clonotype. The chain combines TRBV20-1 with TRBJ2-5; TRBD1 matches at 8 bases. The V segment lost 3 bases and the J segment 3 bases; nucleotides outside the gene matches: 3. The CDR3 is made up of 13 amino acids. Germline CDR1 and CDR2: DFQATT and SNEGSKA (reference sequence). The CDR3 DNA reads TGCAGTGCTAGTCCGACAGGGGAAGAGACCCAGTACTTC. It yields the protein CSASPTGEETQYF.

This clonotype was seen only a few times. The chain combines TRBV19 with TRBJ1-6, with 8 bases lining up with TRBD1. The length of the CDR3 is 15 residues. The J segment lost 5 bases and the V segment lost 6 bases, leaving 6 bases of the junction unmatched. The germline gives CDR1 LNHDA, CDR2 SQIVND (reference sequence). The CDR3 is CASSPDRANNSPLHF. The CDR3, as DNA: TGTGCCAGTAGCCCGGACAGGGCTAATAATTCACCCCTCCACTTT.

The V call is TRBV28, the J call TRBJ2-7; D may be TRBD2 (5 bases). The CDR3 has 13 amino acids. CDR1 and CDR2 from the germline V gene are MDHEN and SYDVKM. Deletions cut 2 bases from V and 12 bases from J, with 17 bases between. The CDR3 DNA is TGTGCCAGCAGTTTAGCCGGGGAAATTGGGAGGTACTTC. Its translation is CASSLAGEIGRYF.

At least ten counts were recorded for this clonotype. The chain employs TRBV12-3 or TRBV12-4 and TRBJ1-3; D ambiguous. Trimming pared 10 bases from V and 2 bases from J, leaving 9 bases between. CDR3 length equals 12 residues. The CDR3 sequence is CATSRAGNTIYF. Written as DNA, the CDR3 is TGTGCCACCTCGCGGGCTGGAAACACCATATATTTT.

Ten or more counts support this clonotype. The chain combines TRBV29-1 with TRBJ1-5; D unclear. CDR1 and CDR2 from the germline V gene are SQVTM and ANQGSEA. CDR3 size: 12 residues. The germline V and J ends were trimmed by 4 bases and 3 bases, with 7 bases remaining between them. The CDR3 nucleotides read TGCAGCGTTGGGGGAGCCAATCAGCCCCAGCATTTT. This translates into CSVGGANQPQHF. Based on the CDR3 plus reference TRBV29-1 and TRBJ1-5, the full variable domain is SAVISQKPSRDICQRGTSLTIQCQVDSQVTMMFWYRQQPGQSLTLIATANQGSEATYESGFVIDKFPISRPNLTFSTLTVSNMSPEDSSIYLCSVGGANQPQHFGDGTRLSIL.

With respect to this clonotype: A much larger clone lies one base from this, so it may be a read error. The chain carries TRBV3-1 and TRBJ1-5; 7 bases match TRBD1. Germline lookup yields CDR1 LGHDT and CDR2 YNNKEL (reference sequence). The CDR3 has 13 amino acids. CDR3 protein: CASSDRAGQLQHF. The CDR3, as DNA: TGTGCCAGCAGCGACAGGGCCGGTCAGCTCCAGCATTTT.

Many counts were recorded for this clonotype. DNA of the CDR3: TGTGCCTGCAGCACGGGGGCTGGGGAAAAACTGTTTTTT. Amino acids: CACSTGAGEKLFF. The chain is built from TRBV30 and TRBJ1-4, with D perhaps matching TRBD1 (6 bases). V was cut by 6 bases and J by 8 bases, with 16 bases left in between. Germline assignment: CDR1 GTSNPN and CDR2 SVGIG (reference sequence). The CDR3 covers 13 residues. Looking up the rest from reference TRBV30 and TRBJ1-4 gives the full variable domain: SQTIHQWPATLVQPVGSPLSLECTVEGTSNPNLYWYRQAAGRGLQLLFYSVGIGQISSEVPQNLSASRPQDRQFILSSKKLLLSDSGFYLCACSTGAGEKLFFGSGTQLSVL.

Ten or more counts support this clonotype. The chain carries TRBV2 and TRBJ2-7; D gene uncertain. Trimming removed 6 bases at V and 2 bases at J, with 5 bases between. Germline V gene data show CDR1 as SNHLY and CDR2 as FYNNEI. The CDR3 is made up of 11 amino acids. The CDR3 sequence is CASRGTYEQYF. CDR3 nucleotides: TGTGCCAGCAGAGGGACCTACGAGCAGTACTTC.

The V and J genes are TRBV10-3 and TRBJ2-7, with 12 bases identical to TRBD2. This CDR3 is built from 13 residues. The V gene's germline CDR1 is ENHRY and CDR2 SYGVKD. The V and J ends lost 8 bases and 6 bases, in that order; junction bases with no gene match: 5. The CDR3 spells CAILAGGGGEQYF. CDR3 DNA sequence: TGTGCCATCCTAGCGGGAGGGGGCGGCGAGCAGTACTTC.

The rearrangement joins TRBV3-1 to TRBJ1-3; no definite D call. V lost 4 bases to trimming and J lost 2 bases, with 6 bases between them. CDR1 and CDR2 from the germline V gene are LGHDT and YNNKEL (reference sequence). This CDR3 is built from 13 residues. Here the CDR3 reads CASSRSAGNTIYF. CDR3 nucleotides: TGTGCCAGCAGCCGGTCAGCTGGAAACACCATATATTTT.

CDR3 residues: CASSYPKASTYLGGIFSPLHF. As DNA, the CDR3 is TGTGCCAGCAGTTACCCGAAGGCCTCTACGTACCTGGGGGGGATATTTTCACCCCTCCACTTT. This rearrangement joins TRBV6-5 to TRBJ1-6; weak D call: TRBD1 (5 bases). The CDR3 sequence is 21 residues long. Germline V CDR1 and CDR2: MNHEY, SVGAGI. Trimming took off 2 bases at V and 9 bases at J, with 32 bases between the two ends.